A single sample is the source of the 18 T cell receptor beta chains below, sequenced in a study of identical twins. Using its own MiXCR run on the 5' RACE reads, TCRdb lists one record per CDR3 protein. The sample contains 1.5 million to 2 million distinct CDR3 sequences, roughly 35% of which appear only once. Specimen: cord blood. These receptor sequences come from a newborn girl in good health.

V and J are TRBV29-1 and TRBJ2-1, with D perhaps TRBD1 (6 bases). The CDR3 is 12 residues long. V was shortened by 8 bases and J by 13 bases, with 21 bases between the two germline ends. The germline V gene has CDR1 SQVTM and CDR2 ANQGSEA. CDR3 coding DNA: TGCAGCTTTGGACAGACCTCAGAGACCCAGTTCTTC. Translating it yields CSFGQTSETQFF.

V gene TRBV7-9 combines with J gene TRBJ2-1; 12 bases fit TRBD2. Germline assignment: CDR1 SEHNR and CDR2 FQNEAQ (reference sequence). V was pared by 5 bases and J by 3 bases, with 8 bases of the junction left unmatched. CDR3 length equals 17 residues. CDR3 amino acids: CASSLPLAGGLYNEQFF. CDR3 bases: TGTGCCAGCAGCCTACCGCTAGCGGGAGGGCTCTACAATGAGCAGTTCTTC.

The chain uses TRBV4-2 and TRBJ2-1, with TRBD2 identical over 7 bases. This CDR3 is built from 16 residues. The germline CDR1 and CDR2 sequences are LGHNA and YNFKEQ. V lost 4 bases and J lost 4; bases outside the gene matches: 10. CDR3 region: CASSREGLAEYNEQFF. CDR3 nucleotides: TGTGCCAGCAGCCGGGAGGGGCTAGCGGAGTACAATGAGCAGTTCTTC.

The sample holds many counts of this clonotype. CDR3 in amino acids: CASSQGLAGATKNIQYF. CDR3 nucleotide sequence: TGCGCCAGCAGCCAAGGACTAGCGGGAGCCACCAAAAACATTCAGTACTTC. The V and J genes are TRBV4-1 and TRBJ2-4, with 12 bases fitting TRBD2. V trimming: 1 base; J trimming: 2 bases; junction bases outside the gene matches: 3. Germline-derived CDR1 and CDR2 are MGHRA and YSYEKL. The CDR3 is 17 amino acids.

The V and J genes are TRBV28 and TRBJ1-1, with a tentative D call TRBD1 (5 bases). The CDR3 consists of 16 residues. Germline CDR1 reads MDHEN; CDR2 reads SYDVKM. The V end was cut by 5 bases, the J end by 4 bases, with 20 bases between. CDR3: CASSRALRPGGTEAFF. DNA of the CDR3: TGTGCCAGCAGTCGTGCTTTGAGGCCCGGGGGCACTGAAGCTTTCTTT.

The V and J genes are TRBV5-8 and TRBJ1-5; weak D call: TRBD1 (5 bases). The CDR3 covers 14 residues. CDR1 is SGHTS and CDR2 is YDEGEE in the germline V gene. V lost 4 bases to trimming and J lost 6 bases, with 14 bases between them. The CDR3 loop is CASSDRILGQPQHF. The CDR3, as DNA: TGTGCCAGCAGCGACAGAATTTTGGGTCAGCCCCAGCATTTT.

The V gene is TRBV2, the J gene TRBJ2-3; D is uncertain. Germline lookup yields CDR1 SNHLY and CDR2 FYNNEI. Trimming cost V 5 bases and J 2 bases, with 11 bases left between them. The CDR3 covers 14 residues. The CDR3 nucleotides are TGTGCCAGCAGTAAACTAAAAGACACAGATACGCAGTATTTT. It specifies CASSKLKDTDTQYF.

This clonotype was seen repeatedly, ten times or more. The chain couples TRBV3-1 to TRBJ2-7, with D possibly matching TRBD2 (5 bases). V lost 4 bases and J 0 bases, leaving 10 bases between the germline ends. This CDR3 contains 14 residues. Germline V gene data show CDR1 as LGHDT and CDR2 as YNNKEL (reference sequence). In DNA form, the CDR3 reads TGTGCCAGCAGCCCTAGCAGGTCCTCCTACGAGCAGTACTTC. It is translated as CASSPSRSSYEQYF.

V gene TRBV28 combines with J gene TRBJ2-7; D is possibly TRBD2 (6 bases). CDR1 is MDHEN, CDR2 SYDVKM, per germline. The CDR3 sequence is 18 residues long. V lost 5 bases to trimming and J lost 0 bases, with 23 bases between them. The CDR3 DNA reads as TGTGCCAGCAGTCCTAGGACTGGCGGGACGTGGATCTCCTACGAGCAGTACTTC. Protein: CASSPRTGGTWISYEQYF.

The sample holds a few counts of this clonotype. The chain links TRBV2 to TRBJ1-5; D remains unclear. Germline values: CDR1 SNHLY, CDR2 FYNNEI. The V and J ends lost 7 bases and 2 bases respectively, with 21 bases between them. CDR3 length equals 17 residues. The CDR3 spells CASTGNPDSLRNQPQHF. The CDR3 DNA follows: TGTGCCAGCACCGGCAATCCTGACTCCCTCCGCAATCAGCCCCAGCATTTT.

This clonotype was observed a handful of times. The DNA of the CDR3 is TGCGCCAGCAGCTTGGGGTTAGGGGCGAAGGAGACCCAGTACTTC. Residues: CASSLGLGAKETQYF. V gene TRBV5-1 combines with J gene TRBJ2-5; maybe TRBD1 (5 bases). Trimming stripped 0 bases from V and 5 bases from J, with 14 bases between. CDR1 and CDR2 (germline): SGHRS, YFSETQ. CDR3 length: 15 amino acids.

Note on this clonotype: The junction departs from germline at one end; a sequencing error may be responsible. The chain joins TRBV10-1 to TRBJ1-1; TRBD1 aligns across 8 bases. From germline, CDR1 is WNHNN and CDR2 SYGVQD (reference sequence). This CDR3 contains 13 residues. The CDR3, as DNA: TGTGCCAGCATCAAGGACAGGGTTAGTGAAGCTTTCTTT. Its protein is CASIKDRVSEAFF.

The V and J genes are TRBV11-2 and TRBJ1-2; no definite D call. The ends were cut back, 0 bases at V and 6 bases at J, with 11 bases in the middle. The germline V gene has CDR1 SGHAT and CDR2 FQNNGV. This CDR3 has 14 amino acids. The CDR3 region has the DNA TGTGCCAGCAGCTTAGATCTGGGCTCGGATGGCTACACCTTC. Its translation is CASSLDLGSDGYTF.

This clonotype was observed a handful of times. The chain has TRBV7-7 and TRBJ2-7, with 9 positions matching TRBD1. From germline, CDR1 is SSHAT and CDR2 FNYEAQ (reference sequence). The CDR3 totals 15 residues. Germline trimming cut 4 bases from V and 1 base from J; bases unmatched to any gene: 5. The CDR3 region has the DNA TGTGCCAGCAGCTCCGGACAGGGGCCTTCCTACGAGCAGTACTTC. Its protein product is CASSSGQGPSYEQYF.

This clonotype showed up many times. The chain links TRBV25-1 to TRBJ2-5; D is unresolved. The germline gives CDR1 MGHDK, CDR2 SYGVNS. CDR3 length: 12 amino acids. The V and J ends lost 4 bases and 5 bases respectively, with 8 bases between them. The CDR3 loop reads CASSGDLETQYF. The CDR3 DNA reads as TGTGCCAGCAGTGGGGATTTGGAGACCCAGTACTTC.

This clonotype was counted only a few times. V gene TRBV10-3 combines with J gene TRBJ1-1; 8 nucleotides agree with TRBD1. Germline V gives CDR1 ENHRY, CDR2 SYGVKD. The trim removed 2 bases at V and 4 bases at J, leaving 6 bases unmatched. The CDR3 consists of 15 residues. The CDR3 spells CAISEKAGGFTEAFF. The CDR3 region has the DNA TGTGCCATCAGTGAGAAGGCAGGGGGCTTCACTGAAGCTTTCTTT.

Comment on this clonotype: An end of the junction does not agree with germline; a read error may underlie this. The rearrangement links TRBV11-2 to TRBJ2-7; the D gene is possibly TRBD2 (6 bases). Germline lookup yields CDR1 SGHAT and CDR2 FQNNGV. The CDR3 sequence is 14 residues long. The CDR3 loop reads CAGSYGTGSYEQYF. The CDR3 DNA is TGTGCCGGCAGTTACGGGACTGGCTCCTACGAGCAGTACTTC.

This sequence joins TRBV6-2 or TRBV6-3 and TRBJ2-3; D is perhaps TRBD1 (6 bases). The CDR3 is made up of 16 amino acids. V was pared by 6 bases and J by 0 bases, with 16 bases between. The germline V gene has CDR1 MNHEY and CDR2 SVGEGT. CDR3: CASSPTTGRSTDTQYF. The CDR3 nucleotides read TGTGCCAGCAGCCCGACGACAGGAAGGAGCACAGATACGCAGTATTTT.